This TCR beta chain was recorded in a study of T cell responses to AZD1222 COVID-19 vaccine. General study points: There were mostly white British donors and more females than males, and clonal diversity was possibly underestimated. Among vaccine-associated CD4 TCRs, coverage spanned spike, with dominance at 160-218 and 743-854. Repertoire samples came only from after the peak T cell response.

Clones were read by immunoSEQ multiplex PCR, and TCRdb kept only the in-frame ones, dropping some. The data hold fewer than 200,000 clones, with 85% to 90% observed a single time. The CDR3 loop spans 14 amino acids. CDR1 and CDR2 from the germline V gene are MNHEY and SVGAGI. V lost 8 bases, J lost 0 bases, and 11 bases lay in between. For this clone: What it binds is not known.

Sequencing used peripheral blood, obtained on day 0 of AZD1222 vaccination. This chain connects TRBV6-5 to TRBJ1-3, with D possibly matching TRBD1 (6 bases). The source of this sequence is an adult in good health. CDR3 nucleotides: TGTGCCAGCGAGGACAGCTCCTCTGGAAACACCATATATTTT. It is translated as CASEDSSSGNTIYF.